These 14 T cell receptor beta chains came from one sample sequenced in a study of early T cells in non-severe SARS-CoV-2 infection (TCRdb year 2021). The library relied on 5' RACE. The sequencer was a NextSeq 500. The raw public data were reprocessed by TCRdb itself: fastp quality trimming at Q25, MiXCR clonotype calling, in-frame beta chains only. Each CDR3 protein gets just one entry, which takes the most common genes and DNA from the rows behind it. Recorded for this sample are tens of thousands of distinct CDR3 sequences; less than 11% of them occurred a single time. About 5% of the sample is taken by the ten largest. Sequenced material: whole blood. These TCRs come from an adult who was a healthcare worker with PCR-confirmed SARS-CoV-2 infection or an uninfected control (not recorded which).

This clonotype came up many times. This chain uses TRBV3-1 with TRBJ1-1, with 11 nucleotides matching TRBD1. CDR1 LGHDT and CDR2 YNNKEL come from the germline V gene (reference sequence). This CDR3 has 15 residues. The ends lost 3 bases at V and 4 bases at J; junction bases unmatched: 4. This chain's CDR3 is CASSHGQGAGTEAFF. The DNA of the CDR3 is TGTGCCAGCAGCCACGGACAGGGGGCCGGCACTGAAGCTTTCTTT.

This chain links TRBV14 with TRBJ2-3; D call uncertain. The CDR3 loop spans 14 amino acids. Germline assignment: CDR1 SGHDN and CDR2 FVKESK. Trimming took off 4 bases at V and 3 bases at J, with 11 bases between the two ends. This CDR3 is CASSRRIFTDTQYF. The CDR3 bases are TGTGCCAGCAGCCGCAGAATATTTACAGATACGCAGTATTTT.

The V call is TRBV29-1, the J call TRBJ1-2, with TRBD1 matching over 8 bases. In germline, CDR1 is SQVTM, CDR2 ANQGSEA. The CDR3 sequence is 12 residues long. V was clipped by 6 bases and J by 10 bases; unmatched bases: 10. The CDR3 region has the DNA TGCAGCGTACCGGACAGGGCCTTCGTCTACACCTTC. This codes for CSVPDRAFVYTF.

The sample holds many counts of this clonotype. The chain carries TRBV6-5 and TRBJ1-6, with 7 bases aligning to TRBD1. V lost 5 bases to trimming and J lost 5 bases; unmatched junction nucleotides: 3. This CDR3 contains 14 residues. CDR1 is MNHEY, CDR2 SVGAGI, per germline. The CDR3 DNA follows: TGTGCCAGCAGTCAGGGGGACCATAATTCACCCCTCCACTTT. It codes for CASSQGDHNSPLHF.

The CDR3 DNA sequence: TGTGCCAGCAGCTCCCCGGGGGAAGAGACCCAGTACTTC. Translated, it gives CASSSPGEETQYF. J is TRBJ2-5 and V is TRBV7-2; D is perhaps TRBD2 (6 bases). This CDR3 region has 13 residues. Germline V gives CDR1 SGHTA, CDR2 FQGNSA. The V and J ends lost 4 bases and 3 bases respectively, with 9 bases between them.

This clonotype has ten or more counts. This chain joins TRBV5-1 and TRBJ2-3; TRBD2 agrees at 13 bases. J gave up 2 bases and V 4 bases, and 4 bases lay outside the gene matches. Germline loops: CDR1 SGHRS, CDR2 YFSETQ. This CDR3 comprises 16 residues. The CDR3 nucleotides are TGCGCCAGCAGCACGGGACTAGCGGGATACACAGATACGCAGTATTTT. It is translated as CASSTGLAGYTDTQYF.

This clonotype was seen ten or more times. The CDR3 is CATSRVAVLADTQYF. In nucleotides, the CDR3 is TGTGCCACCAGCAGAGTGGCAGTCTTGGCAGATACGCAGTATTTT. The chain employs TRBV15 and TRBJ2-3; the D is unclear. This CDR3 spans 15 amino acids. The germline CDR1 and CDR2 sequences are LNHNV and YYDKDF (reference sequence). V lost 1 base, J lost 4 bases, and 12 bases lay in between.

There are many counts of this clonotype. This rearrangement joins TRBV24-1 to TRBJ1-1; D uncertain. CDR3 length: 13 amino acids. The germline V and J ends were trimmed by 3 bases and 5 bases, with 9 bases remaining between them. The germline gives CDR1 KGHDR, CDR2 SFDVKD. This CDR3 reads CATSDPLKTEAFF. The CDR3 nucleotides are TGTGCCACCAGTGATCCCTTAAAAACTGAAGCTTTCTTT.

This clonotype was seen at least ten times. The V and J genes are TRBV12-3 or TRBV12-4 and TRBJ1-5; D is unclear. This CDR3 spans 14 amino acids. With 5 bases removed from V and 0 bases from J, the gap between germline ends came to 8 bases. CDR3 loop: CASSPLNSNQPQHF. For the CDR3, the DNA is TGTGCCAGCAGTCCGCTTAATAGCAATCAGCCCCAGCATTTT.

The gene calls are TRBV12-3 or TRBV12-4 and TRBJ2-5, with 8 bases that match TRBD2. Germline trimming cut 5 bases from V and 5 bases from J; bases unmatched to any gene: 10. The CDR3 extends over 15 amino acids. CDR3 nucleotides: TGTGCCAGCAGTCGCAGCGGGGGCCCACCGGAGACCCAGTACTTC. Translating it yields CASSRSGGPPETQYF.

The sample holds many counts of this clonotype. The genes are TRBV18 and TRBJ2-3; D remains ambiguous. Germline CDR1 reads KGHSH; CDR2 reads LQKENI. CDR3 length equals 17 residues. V was clipped by 1 base and J by 2 bases, with 16 bases between them. CDR3 residues: CASSPQQTSAHTDTQYF. Written as DNA, the CDR3 is TGTGCCAGCTCACCACAACAGACCTCGGCCCACACAGATACGCAGTATTTT. The full variable domain, in which reference TRBV18 and TRBJ2-3 provide the parts outside the CDR3, is NAGVMQNPRHLVRRRGQEARLRCSPMKGHSHVYWYRQLPEEGLKFMVYLQKENIIDESGMPKERFSAEFPKEGPSILRIQQVVRGDSAAYFCASSPQQTSAHTDTQYFGPGTRLTVL.

This clonotype was detected ten times or more. The chain employs TRBV19 and TRBJ1-5; 9 positions match TRBD1. The CDR3 contains 13 residues. Looked up from germline, CDR1 is LNHDA and CDR2 is SQIVND (reference sequence). Trimming at V came to 4 bases and at J to 7 bases, leaving 2 bases not matched to a gene. Here the CDR3 DNA reads TGTGCCAGTAGTAGGGACAGGGACCAGCCCCAGCATTTT. Its translation is CASSRDRDQPQHF.

This clonotype was seen more than once but under ten times. V is TRBV11-1 and J is TRBJ2-6; perhaps TRBD1 as D (6 bases). Looked up from germline, CDR1 is SGHAT and CDR2 is FQDESV (reference sequence). Trimming took off 5 bases at V and 0 bases at J, with 11 bases between the two ends. The CDR3 is made up of 16 amino acids. The CDR3 loop reads CASSIRGSSGANVLTF. The CDR3 region has the DNA TGTGCCAGCAGCATCAGGGGCAGCTCTGGGGCCAACGTCCTGACTTTC. The full variable domain, with the rest looked up from reference TRBV11-1 and TRBJ2-6, is EAEVAQSPRYKITEKSQAVAFWCDPISGHATLYWYRQILGQGPELLVQFQDESVVDDSQLPKDRFSAERLKGVDSTLKIQPAELGDSAMYLCASSIRGSSGANVLTFGAGSRLTVL.

V usage is TRBV24-1 and J usage is TRBJ1-1; maybe TRBD1 (5 bases). V was pared by 7 bases and J by 1 base, with 12 bases between. Germline assignment: CDR1 KGHDR and CDR2 SFDVKD. The CDR3 is made up of 14 amino acids. This CDR3 is CATRAAGTNTEAFF. Here the CDR3 DNA reads TGTGCCACCAGAGCCGCGGGGACGAACACTGAAGCTTTCTTT.